Shown below are 17 T cell receptor beta chains from a single sample sequenced in a study of blood T cell repertoires in COVID-19. The repertoire was sequenced with immunoSEQ multiplex PCR; TCRdb's copy has only in-frame clones and lacks some. The sample includes 100,000 to 120,000 clones, around nine tenths of them seen just once. Input material: peripheral blood. The origin of the receptors is a woman in her forties or fifties with acute or convalescent COVID-19.

The gene calls are TRBV5-1 and TRBJ2-7, with TRBD1 matching 7 bases. CDR1 and CDR2 (germline): SGHRS, YFSETQ. The CDR3 runs 15 residues. V lost 0 bases, J lost 7 bases, and 10 bases stayed unmatched. This CDR3 is CASSLDLRQGYEQYF. In nucleotides, the CDR3 is TGCGCCAGCAGCTTGGACTTGCGACAGGGCTATGAGCAGTACTTC.

The CDR3 region is CASTTSGGGGANVLTF. The CDR3 bases are TGTGCCAGCACGACTAGCGGGGGAGGAGGGGCCAACGTCCTGACTTTC. The rearrangement links TRBV27 to TRBJ2-6; 12 bases align to TRBD2. Germline-derived CDR1 and CDR2 are MNHEY and SMNVEV (reference sequence). The CDR3 totals 16 residues. V lost 7 bases and J lost 4; bases outside the gene matches: 5.

The chain uses TRBV27 and TRBJ2-1; 9 nucleotides match TRBD2. The CDR3 sequence is 15 residues long. V was pared by 6 bases and J by 7 bases, with 10 bases of the junction left unmatched. Per germline, CDR1 MNHEY and CDR2 SMNVEV (reference sequence). The CDR3 nucleotides read TGTGCCAGCAGCGTAGTAGCGGGAGCTTGGAATGAGCAGTTCTTC. This translates into CASSVVAGAWNEQFF.

J is TRBJ2-1 and V is TRBV7-8; 7 nucleotides match TRBD1. Per germline, CDR1 SGHVS and CDR2 FQNEAQ. V was clipped by 5 bases and J by 4 bases; unmatched bases: 11. This CDR3 contains 16 residues. CDR3 sequence: CASSNYDRVWYNEQFF. In nucleotides, the CDR3 is TGTGCCAGCAGCAACTACGACAGGGTGTGGTACAATGAGCAGTTCTTC.

This clone showed up just once. This rearrangement joins TRBV29-1 to TRBJ1-2; D is perhaps TRBD1 (5 bases). The CDR3 contains 11 residues. Per germline, CDR1 SQVTM and CDR2 ANQGSEA. V was pared by 0 bases and J by 14 bases, with 13 bases between. The CDR3 region has the DNA TGCAGCGTTGAAGAGGGCAGGGCAGGGACCTTC. This gives the protein CSVEEGRAGTF.

The chain employs TRBV28 and TRBJ1-2; D remains ambiguous. Looked up from germline, CDR1 is MDHEN and CDR2 is SYDVKM. The CDR3 loop spans 14 amino acids. V was shortened by 8 bases and J by 0 bases, with 13 bases between the two germline ends. This chain's CDR3 is CASGVQASNYGYTF. CDR3 bases: TGTGCCAGCGGCGTCCAGGCTTCTAACTATGGCTACACCTTC.

CDR3 protein: CASSGLSITYNEQFF. The CDR3 DNA reads TGTGCCAGCAGTGGTCTGTCGATAACTTACAATGAGCAGTTCTTC. The chain recombines TRBV25-1 with TRBJ2-1; no firm D call. Trimming stripped 4 bases from V and 4 bases from J, with 14 bases between. The CDR3 runs 15 residues. Germline lookup yields CDR1 MGHDK and CDR2 SYGVNS. Variable domain in full (rest from reference TRBV25-1 and TRBJ2-1): EADIYQTPRYLVIGTGKKITLECSQTMGHDKMYWYQQDPGMELHLIHYSYGVNSTEKGDLSSESTVSRIRTEHFPLTLESARPSHTSQYLCASSGLSITYNEQFFGPGTRLTVL.

The J gene is TRBJ2-3, the V gene TRBV7-2; 10 bases agree with TRBD2. With 6 bases clipped from V and 8 bases from J, the junction kept 11 bases outside the gene matches. Germline V lookup: CDR1 SGHTA, CDR2 FQGNSA. The CDR3 runs 15 residues. This CDR3 is CASRLAAGGRGTQYF. Here the CDR3 DNA reads TGTGCCAGCAGACTTGCAGCGGGAGGGAGAGGTACGCAGTATTTT.

In this sample, this clone turned up a few times. The chain joins TRBV6-4 to TRBJ2-2; TRBD2 is a possible D gene (6 bases). This CDR3 spans 15 amino acids. V dropped 6 bases and J dropped 3 bases, with 14 bases sitting between them. CDR1 MRHNA and CDR2 SNTAGT come from the germline V gene. The CDR3 bases are TGTGCCAGCAGCGCGGGAACCTCGGACACCGGGGAGCTGTTTTTT. Residues: CASSAGTSDTGELFF.

The chain joins TRBV5-1 to TRBJ2-1; no clear D. Germline-derived CDR1 and CDR2 are SGHRS and YFSETQ. Trimming took 1 base from V and 10 from J, leaving 9 bases between them. The CDR3 is 12 residues long. For the CDR3, the DNA is TGCGCCAGCAGCTTGAAGCGAGACGAGCAGTTCTTC. Translated: CASSLKRDEQFF.

In this sample, this clone turned up once. The chain combines TRBV6-1 with TRBJ1-6; a weak D match, TRBD1 (5 bases). Germline CDR1 is MNHNS and CDR2 is SASEGT. Trimming removed 3 bases at V and 8 bases at J, with 17 bases between. The CDR3 consists of 16 residues. The CDR3 sequence is CASSDVTGTPDSPLHF. In DNA form, the CDR3 reads TGTGCCAGCAGTGATGTTACAGGAACCCCGGATTCACCCCTCCACTTT.

This chain uses TRBV19 with TRBJ1-5; 12 nucleotides match TRBD1. J was trimmed by 6 bases and V by 0 bases; bases with no gene match: 9. This CDR3 region has 18 residues. The germline gives CDR1 LNHDA, CDR2 SQIVND (reference sequence). The CDR3: CASSIDHWDRGLSQPQHF. CDR3 coding DNA: TGTGCCAGTAGTATAGATCATTGGGACAGGGGGCTGAGTCAGCCCCAGCATTTT.

Notes on this clone: This specimen includes other DNA sequences encoding the same CDR3. V gene TRBV19 combines with J gene TRBJ2-5; 8 positions agree with TRBD1. The length of the CDR3 is 14 residues. V gave up 1 base and J gave up 5 bases; unmatched junction bases: 3. CDR1 LNHDA and CDR2 SQIVND come from the germline V gene (reference sequence). The CDR3 reads CASSIGRGRETQYF. The CDR3 coding sequence is TGTGCCAGTAGTATAGGCAGGGGGCGGGAGACCCAGTACTTC.

This clone was picked up one time. The chain uses TRBV5-1 and TRBJ1-1, with TRBD1 identical over 7 bases. Trimming at V came to 0 bases and at J to 1 base, leaving 0 bases not matched to a gene. The germline gives CDR1 SGHRS, CDR2 YFSETQ. The CDR3 has 14 residues. This chain's CDR3 is CASSLGDRNTEAFF. The CDR3 bases are TGCGCCAGCAGCTTGGGGGACAGGAACACTGAAGCTTTCTTT.

Concerning this clone: A junction end diverges from the germline sequence, so it may reflect a read error. The rearrangement joins TRBV7-2 to TRBJ2-3, with unresolved D. Germline V gene sequence: CDR1 SGHTA, CDR2 FQGNSA. CDR3 length: 13 amino acids. CDR3 sequence (DNA): TGTGCCAGCAGCTTATACAATCTTGATACCCAGTATTTT. Its protein product is CASSLYNLDTQYF.

The chain recombines TRBV6-2 or TRBV6-3 with TRBJ2-5; TRBD2 matches at 12 bases. The CDR3 sequence is 16 residues long. Germline V lookup: CDR1 MNHEY, CDR2 SVGEGT. The V gene end was trimmed by 2 bases and the J gene end by 5 bases; junction bases not matched to a gene: 6. Written as DNA, the CDR3 is TGTGCCAGCAGTTACCCTAGCGGGAGGGTCGATGAGACCCAGTACTTC. This encodes CASSYPSGRVDETQYF.

The chain links TRBV29-1 to TRBJ2-7, with TRBD1 matching over 11 bases. The CDR3 is 12 residues long. CDR1 and CDR2 (germline): SQVTM, ANQGSEA. With V trimmed by 6 bases and J by 6 bases, 4 bases remained unmatched. CDR3 protein: CSVGQGASEQYF. The DNA for the CDR3 is TGCAGCGTAGGACAGGGGGCATCCGAGCAGTACTTC.